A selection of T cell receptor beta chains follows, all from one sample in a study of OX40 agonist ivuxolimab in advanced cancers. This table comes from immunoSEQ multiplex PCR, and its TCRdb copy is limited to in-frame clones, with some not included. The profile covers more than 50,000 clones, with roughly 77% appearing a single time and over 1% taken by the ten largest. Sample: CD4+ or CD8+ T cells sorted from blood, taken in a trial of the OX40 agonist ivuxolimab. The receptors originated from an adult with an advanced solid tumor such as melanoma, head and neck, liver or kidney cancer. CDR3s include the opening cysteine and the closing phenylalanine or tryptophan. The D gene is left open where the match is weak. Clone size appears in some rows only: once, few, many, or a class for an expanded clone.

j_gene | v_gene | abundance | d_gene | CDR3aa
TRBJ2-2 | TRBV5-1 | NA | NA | CASSLVGTGELFF
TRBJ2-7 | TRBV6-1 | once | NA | CASSEGGYYEQYF
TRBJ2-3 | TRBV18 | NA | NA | CASSPRTAADTQYF
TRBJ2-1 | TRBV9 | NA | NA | CASSVGSVLSYNEQFF
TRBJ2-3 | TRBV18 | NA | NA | CASSPMGSADSTDTQYF
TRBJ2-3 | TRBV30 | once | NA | CAWSGVMVTDTQYF
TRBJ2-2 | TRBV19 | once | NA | CASSVPANTGELFF
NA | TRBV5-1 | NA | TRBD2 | CASSPGLPATAGEQYF
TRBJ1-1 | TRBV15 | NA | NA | CATSRGEAKAFF
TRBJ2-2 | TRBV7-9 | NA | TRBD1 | CASRGLDRVFTGELFF
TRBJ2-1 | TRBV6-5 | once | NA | CASMGASYNEQFF
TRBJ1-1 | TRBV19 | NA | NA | CASSIGEGYSNTEAFF
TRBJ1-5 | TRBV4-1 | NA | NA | CASSQGPRDGNQPQHF
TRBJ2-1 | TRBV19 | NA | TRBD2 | CASSRMGAGGGNEQFF
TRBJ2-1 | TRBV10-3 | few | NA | CAIRDSMLGEQFF
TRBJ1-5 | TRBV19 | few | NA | CASSIGQNQPQHF
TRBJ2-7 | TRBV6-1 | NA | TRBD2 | CASSEQPGLAYEQYF
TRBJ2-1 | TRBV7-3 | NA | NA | CASSLDRYNEQFF
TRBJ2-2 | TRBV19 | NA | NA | CASSIRGTGELFF
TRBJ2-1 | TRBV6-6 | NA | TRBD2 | CASSLLAGEWGEQFF
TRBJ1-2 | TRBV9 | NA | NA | CASSATSGAYGYTF
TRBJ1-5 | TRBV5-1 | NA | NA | CASSYNRAGYSNQPQHF
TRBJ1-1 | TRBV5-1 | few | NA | CASSPYGTAEAFF
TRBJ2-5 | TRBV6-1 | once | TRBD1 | CASSEPYRGQETQYF
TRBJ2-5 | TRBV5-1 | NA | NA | CASSFSGGEETQYF
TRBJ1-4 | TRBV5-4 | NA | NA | CASSLGGDTNEKLFF
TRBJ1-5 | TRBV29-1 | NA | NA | CSVDWDRGYSNQPQHF
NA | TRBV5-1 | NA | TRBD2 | CASSLFSGSGYEQYF
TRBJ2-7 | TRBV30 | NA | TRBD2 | CAPLPGGQEPSREQYF
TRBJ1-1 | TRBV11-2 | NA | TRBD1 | CASSLDPGQGSEAFF
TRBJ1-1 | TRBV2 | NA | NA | CASSVYRETEAFF
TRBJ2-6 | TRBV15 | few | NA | CATSRDGRTGANVLTF
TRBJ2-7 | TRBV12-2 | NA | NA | CASRKTSGYFYEQYF
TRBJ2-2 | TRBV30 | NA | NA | CAGTVGAGELFF
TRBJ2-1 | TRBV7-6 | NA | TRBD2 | CASSLGTRLAGGEQFF
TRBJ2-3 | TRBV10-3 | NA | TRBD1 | CAISEGTGGTADTQYF
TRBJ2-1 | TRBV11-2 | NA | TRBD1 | CASSPRQGAVDEQFF
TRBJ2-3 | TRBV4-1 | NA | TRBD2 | CASSQARTSGRAGRSTDTQYF
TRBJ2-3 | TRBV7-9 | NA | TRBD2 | CASSYGTSPGDTQYF
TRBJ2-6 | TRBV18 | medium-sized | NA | CASHLGDGANVLTF
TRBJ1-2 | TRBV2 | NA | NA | CASTRQGYYGYTF
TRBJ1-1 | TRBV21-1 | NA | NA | CASSVRDRGGGTEAFF
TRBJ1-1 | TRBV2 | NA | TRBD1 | CASTRIRGQKNTEAFF
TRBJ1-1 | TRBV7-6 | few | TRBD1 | CASSLVSAAGGNTEAFF
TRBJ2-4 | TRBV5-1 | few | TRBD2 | CASSLGAGGANIQYF
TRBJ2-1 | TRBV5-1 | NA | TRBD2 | CASSSRSGGISYNEQFF
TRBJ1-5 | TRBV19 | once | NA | CASSIALNQPQHF
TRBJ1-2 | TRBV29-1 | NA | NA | CSGLQENYGYTF
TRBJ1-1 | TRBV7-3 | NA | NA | CASSDRVNTEAFF
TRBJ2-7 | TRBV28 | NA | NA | CASSVTGLLYF
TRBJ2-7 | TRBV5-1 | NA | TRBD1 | CASSLGTVGAEQYF
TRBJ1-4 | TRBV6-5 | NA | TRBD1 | CASHVETGGKLFF
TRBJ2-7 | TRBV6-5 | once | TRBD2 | CASSYVWTSGSHEQYF
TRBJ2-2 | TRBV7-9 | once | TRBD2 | CASSFSGRANTGELFF
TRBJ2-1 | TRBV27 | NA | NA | CASSLVQSSYNEQFF
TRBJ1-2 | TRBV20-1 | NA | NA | CSATRGEGYTF